This T cell receptor beta chain was recovered during a study of T-cell reconstitution after alpha-beta-depleted transplantation in children. Overall study results and limits: Two months or so post-transplant, alpha-beta T cells reportedly derived from several hundred expanded graft clones. When one year had passed after transplant, most T-cell counts and diversity came from newly produced T cells.

CDR3 length: 13 amino acids. V was cut by 1 base and J by 8 bases, with 10 bases left in between. Germline values: CDR1 SGHRS, CDR2 YFSETQ. On this clonotype itself: Antigen unknown.

A TCRbeta library incorporating unique molecular identifiers was prepared. Via MiXCR, TCRdb re-called the PCR reads, giving one row per CDR3 protein. The sample shows almost 600,000 distinct CDR3 sequences, over 20% of them seen only once. The chain uses TRBV5-1 and TRBJ2-1, with a possible D match to TRBD2 (5 bases). The clonotype was recovered from a boy under two years old with Wiskott-Aldrich syndrome, due to receive a stem cell transplant. The sequenced sample was PBMCs, obtained before TCRalphabeta/CD19-depleted stem cell transplant. Here the CDR3 DNA reads TGCGCCAGCAGCTTGAAGGGAGAGGATGAGCAGTTCTTC. Protein sequence: CASSLKGEDEQFF.